This TCR beta chain was recovered during a study of T cells after yellow fever vaccination. In this sample, this clonotype turned up many times. It was through 5'RACE template switching that TCR cDNA was made, with a universal primer site and UMIs added. MiXCR, run by TCRdb on the 5' RACE reads, gives a single entry per CDR3 protein. The data hold roughly 400,000 distinct CDR3 sequences, with around 20% observed a single time. The V end lost 5 bases, the J end lost 1 base, and 14 bases lay between the germline ends. The CDR3 contains 15 residues. Looked up from germline, CDR1 is MNHEY and CDR2 is SVGEGT.

The clonotype comes from a man aged 18-30 years who received the YFV17D yellow fever vaccine. The sequencing used PBMCs, collected before the yellow fever booster vaccination. The V and J genes are TRBV6-2 or TRBV6-3 and TRBJ2-5; D may be TRBD1 or TRBD2 (5 bases each). The CDR3 coding sequence is TGTGCCAGCAGTACACCCGGGACGAGCCAAGAGACCCAGTACTTC. Translated: CASSTPGTSQETQYF.